This TCR beta chain emerged from a study of control samples from healthy donors and cancer patients. The assay was immunoSEQ multiplex PCR, and TCRdb's table has in-frame clones only and misses some. This sample yields about 190,000 clones, of which 90% to 95% are seen a single time; less than 2% belongs to the top ten. The sequence was obtained from a man younger than 45 in good health. Sequencing input: blood.

This chain's CDR3 is CASSPLSSGTDTQYF. The CDR3 DNA reads as TGTGCCAGCTCACCGCTTTCCAGCGGAACAGATACGCAGTATTTT. The chain links TRBV18 to TRBJ2-3, with a possible D match to TRBD2 (5 bases). From germline, CDR1 is KGHSH and CDR2 LQKENI. V lost 3 bases, J lost 3 bases, and 13 bases lay in between. This CDR3 has 15 residues.